This paragraph covers one TCR beta chain sequence. Clones were read by immunoSEQ multiplex PCR, and TCRdb kept only the in-frame ones, dropping some. In the table there are some 35,000 clones, 88% of which are singletons. The data were obtained in a study of CD4 T cells in relation to SARS-CoV-2 and coronaviruses. This CDR3 spans 17 amino acids. Germline values: CDR1 LNHDA, CDR2 SQIVND (reference sequence). The ends were cut back, 6 bases at V and 2 bases at J, with 20 bases in the middle. This TCR was sampled from an adult with COVID-19. The chain has TRBV19 and TRBJ1-5, with TRBD1 as a possible D gene (6 bases). Sequencing was done on a sample of memory CD4+ T cells from PBMCs. The CDR3 loop reads CASRTLLAGVRNQPQHF. In DNA, the CDR3 is TGTGCCAGTAGAACCCTTCTTGCAGGGGTGCGCAATCAGCCCCAGCATTTT.